This T cell receptor (beta chain) was identified in a study of T cell responses to AZD1222 COVID-19 vaccine (dated by TCRdb to the early 2020s). About the investigation overall: TCR sequencing was performed for about 250 trial participants, of whom about 200 were given two doses of AZD1222 and approximately 25 were given two doses of MenACWY control vaccine. Enrollment into the trials was organized by age into subgroups of 18-55, 56-69 and 70-plus years, and those subgroups contained approximately 160, 26 and 62 TCR-sequenced participants, respectively. Summary of the overall study and its limitations: After two AZD1222 doses, both the breadth and the depth of spike-specific TCRs were significantly higher than at day 0 and than in MenACWY recipients. Because no samples from the day 14 peak response were available, repertoires could be characterized only after the peak T cell response. Conclusions about previously exposed vaccinees are limited, since just a handful of AZD1222 recipients were seropositive for SARS-CoV-2 at baseline. The 56-69-year group was small, and its depth increase did not reach significance, likely because of low power. The whole spike protein was spanned by vaccine-associated CD4 TCRs, and dominant responses were seen in regions 160-218 and 743-854. Epitopes outside the regions mutated in the B.1.351 and B.1.1.7 variants were reportedly recognized by nearly half of the unique spike-specific TCRs. Participants were mostly white British, with more females than males. The authors suggested clonal diversity may have been underestimated.

The CDR3 regions of human TCRbeta chains were subjected to immunosequencing. On the authors' methods: TCRs in the repertoires were compared against a reference library of SARS-CoV-2-specific TCRs that had been generated with the MIRA antigen-specificity platform. Breadth was defined as the fraction of unique TCRs that were SARS-CoV-2-associated. Depth was defined as the fraction of total T cells that were SARS-CoV-2-associated. Each spike-specific TCR was assigned to its reactive spike region and to a CD4 or CD8 class using the MIRA data. Log10-transformed breadth and depth values were compared by one-way ANOVA with Sidak's multiple comparisons tests. TCRdb limited this immuneACCESS table to in-frame rearrangements with V and J called. A share of clones is missing; checked studies link under half to unresolved V genes, and the rest is unexplained. The V and J calls and clone size come from that table; D and trimming were worked out from the DNA. The sample records over 120,000 clones, about 92% of which are singletons. The top ten constitute about 3.7% of the sample.

This specimen's time point label, interpreted: about 28 days (+/-7) after the second vaccine dose. AZD1222 recipients with second doses at about 4 weeks or about 12 weeks were pooled, because spike-specific TCR depth and breadth did not differ between schedules. Samples from vaccinated people were obtained from the UK trials COV001 and COV002, which included a single-blind randomized controlled phase 2/3 trial of AZD1222 (ChAdOx1 nCoV-19) in healthy adults. For TCRbeta chain sequencing, PBMC samples from trial participants were taken at day 0 and at day 28 after the second dose. A remark on this clone: This clone's antigen is unknown. Base-call qualities are not available, and no considerably larger clone is one nucleotide away.

Measured from the cysteine to the phenylalanine, the CDR3 is 14 residues long. CDR3 DNA only is kept here, 42 bases in frame from base 1. Trimmed from V: 8 bases; trimmed from J: 5 bases; junction bases lacking a gene match: 11. The CDR1 and CDR2 encoded by the germline V gene are MDHEN and SYDVKM. The receptor comes from an adult who received the AZD1222 COVID-19 vaccine. The material was peripheral blood, obtained 28 days after the second AZD1222 dose. The chain is assembled from TRBV28 and TRBJ1-2, with 7 central nucleotides matching TRBD1. In nucleotides, the sequence is TGTGCCAGCCTGGGGGCGGACAGGCTTTATGGCTACACCTTC. This translates into CASLGADRLYGYTF.